Listed below are T cell receptor beta chains from one sample, sequenced in a study of T cells in localized non-small cell lung cancer. Assay used: immunoSEQ multiplex PCR; TCRdb lists only in-frame clones, some missing. The top ten clones hold 6.5% to 8% of a sample with approximately 2,500 clones, around 26% of them seen once. The sample consisted of lung tumor tissue, taken before any cancer treatment. The receptor set was obtained from a male donor older than 55 with stage II squamous cell lung carcinoma. CDR3s include the opening cysteine and the closing phenylalanine or tryptophan. A D gene is named only where the DNA matches it firmly. The size entry is marked missing in some rows and otherwise reads once, few, many or a size class.

v_call	d_call	clone_size	j_call	cdr3_aa	cdr3_nt
TRBV29-1	TRBD2	-	TRBJ2-1	CSATSGRASSYNEQFF	TGCAGCGCGACTAGCGGGAGGGCTAGCTCCTACAATGAGCAGTTCTTC
TRBV4-1	-	few	TRBJ1-1	CASSLNRANTEAFF	TGCGCCAGCAGCCTAAACAGGGCGAACACTGAAGCTTTCTTT
TRBV5-1	-	-	TRBJ1-2	CASSFGQTSNYGYTF	TGCGCCAGCAGCTTCGGACAGACCTCTAACTATGGCTACACCTTC
TRBV6-7	-	-	TRBJ2-6	CASSEMITGANVLTF	TGTGCCAGCAGTGAAATGATTACGGGGGCCAACGTCCTGACTTTC
TRBV11-3	TRBD1	-	TRBJ1-4	CASSLDPGTGSEKLFF	TGTGCCAGCAGCTTGGACCCAGGGACAGGGAGTGAAAAACTGTTTTTT
TRBV6-8	-	few	TRBJ1-6	CASSPSLTGGSPLHF	TGTGCCAGCAGTCCCTCGTTGACAGGAGGGTCACCCCTCCACTTT
TRBV5-1	-	few	TRBJ2-3	CASSLLGAGGTDTQYF	TGCGCCAGCAGCTTATTGGGAGCGGGCGGCACAGATACGCAGTATTTT
TRBV12-5	-	-	TRBJ2-1	CASGLASGYEQFF	TGTGCTAGTGGTTTAGCAAGCGGGTATGAGCAGTTCTTC
TRBV6-4	-	-	TRBJ1-3	CASIRGNTIYF	TGTGCCAGCATTCGAGGAAACACCATATATTTT
TRBV11-3	TRBD2	-	TRBJ2-7	CASSLSGGRTYEQYF	TGTGCCAGCAGCTTATCTGGCGGGAGGACATACGAGCAGTACTTC
TRBV18	-	-	TRBJ2-7	CASSLRDVYYYEQYF	TGTGCCAGCTCACTCCGGGACGTATACTACTACGAGCAGTACTTC
TRBV19	-	-	TRBJ2-2	CASLGSLFTGELFF	TGTGCCAGTCTTGGGAGCCTATTCACCGGGGAGCTGTTTTTT
TRBV18	TRBD1	-	TRBJ2-7	CASSSGQGAIYEQYF	TGTGCCAGCTCATCTGGACAGGGGGCTATCTACGAGCAGTATTTC
TRBV11-3	-	medium-sized	TRBJ2-7	CASSTGTAARGEQYF	TGTGCCAGCAGCACCGGGACCGCCGCACGGGGCGAGCAGTACTTC
TRBV28	-	-	TRBJ1-2	CASTLPRGSGGYTF	TGTGCCAGCACCTTACCCAGGGGTAGTGGTGGCTACACCTTC
TRBV28	-	once	TRBJ1-4	CASRPTPGQFLNEKLFF	TGTGCCAGCAGGCCTACCCCCGGACAGTTCCTTAATGAAAAACTGTTTTTT
TRBV19	TRBD1	-	TRBJ1-5	CASSPLSQGGQPQHF	TGTGCCAGTAGTCCCCTCTCACAGGGGGGGCAGCCCCAGCATTTT
TRBV6-8	-	large	TRBJ2-7	CATGGRGQGYEQYF	TGTGCCACGGGGGGTCGAGGACAGGGCTACGAGCAGTACTTC
TRBV10-2	TRBD1	-	TRBJ2-2	CASRQGASTGELFF	TGCGCCAGCAGACAGGGGGCGAGCACCGGGGAGCTGTTTTTT
TRBV6-8	-	-	TRBJ2-5	CASSYSNWAGGTATQYF	TGTGCCAGCAGTTACTCGAATTGGGCAGGGGGGACCGCGACCCAGTACTTC
TRBV10-2	-	-	TRBJ1-6	CASSEGQGGDSPLHF	TGCGCCAGCAGTGAAGGGCAGGGTGGGGATTCACCCCTCCACTTT
TRBV28	-	few	TRBJ2-3	CASSSPPKHTDTQYF	TGTGCCAGCAGCAGCCCCCCCAAACACACAGATACGCAGTATTTT
TRBV6-8	TRBD1	-	TRBJ1-3	CASSRDRSSGNTIYF	TGTGCCAGCAGTAGGGACAGGAGCTCTGGAAACACCATATATTTT
TRBV19	-	-	TRBJ1-2	CASSGPRQGDYGYTF	TGTGCCAGTAGTGGCCCCCGGCAGGGTGACTATGGCTACACCTTC
TRBV10-2	-	few	TRBJ1-5	CASSEWLQPQHF	TGCGCCAGCAGTGAATGGCTACAGCCCCAGCATTTT
TRBV30	TRBD1	-	TRBJ1-5	CAWSEMDRHQPQHF	TGTGCCTGGAGTGAAATGGACAGGCATCAGCCCCAGCATTTT
TRBV18	TRBD1	-	TRBJ1-1	CASSPPGIVQGGDTEAFF	TGTGCCAGCTCACCACCGGGGATCGTTCAGGGGGGAGACACTGAAGCTTTCTTT
TRBV11-3	-	-	TRBJ2-7	CASSFRQRGGYEQYF	TGTGCCAGCAGCTTCAGACAGAGGGGCGGCTACGAGCAGTACTTC
TRBV9	TRBD1	medium-sized	TRBJ1-3	CASSVTGGSPSGNTIYF	TGTGCCAGCAGCGTTACAGGGGGGAGCCCCTCTGGAAACACCATATATTTT